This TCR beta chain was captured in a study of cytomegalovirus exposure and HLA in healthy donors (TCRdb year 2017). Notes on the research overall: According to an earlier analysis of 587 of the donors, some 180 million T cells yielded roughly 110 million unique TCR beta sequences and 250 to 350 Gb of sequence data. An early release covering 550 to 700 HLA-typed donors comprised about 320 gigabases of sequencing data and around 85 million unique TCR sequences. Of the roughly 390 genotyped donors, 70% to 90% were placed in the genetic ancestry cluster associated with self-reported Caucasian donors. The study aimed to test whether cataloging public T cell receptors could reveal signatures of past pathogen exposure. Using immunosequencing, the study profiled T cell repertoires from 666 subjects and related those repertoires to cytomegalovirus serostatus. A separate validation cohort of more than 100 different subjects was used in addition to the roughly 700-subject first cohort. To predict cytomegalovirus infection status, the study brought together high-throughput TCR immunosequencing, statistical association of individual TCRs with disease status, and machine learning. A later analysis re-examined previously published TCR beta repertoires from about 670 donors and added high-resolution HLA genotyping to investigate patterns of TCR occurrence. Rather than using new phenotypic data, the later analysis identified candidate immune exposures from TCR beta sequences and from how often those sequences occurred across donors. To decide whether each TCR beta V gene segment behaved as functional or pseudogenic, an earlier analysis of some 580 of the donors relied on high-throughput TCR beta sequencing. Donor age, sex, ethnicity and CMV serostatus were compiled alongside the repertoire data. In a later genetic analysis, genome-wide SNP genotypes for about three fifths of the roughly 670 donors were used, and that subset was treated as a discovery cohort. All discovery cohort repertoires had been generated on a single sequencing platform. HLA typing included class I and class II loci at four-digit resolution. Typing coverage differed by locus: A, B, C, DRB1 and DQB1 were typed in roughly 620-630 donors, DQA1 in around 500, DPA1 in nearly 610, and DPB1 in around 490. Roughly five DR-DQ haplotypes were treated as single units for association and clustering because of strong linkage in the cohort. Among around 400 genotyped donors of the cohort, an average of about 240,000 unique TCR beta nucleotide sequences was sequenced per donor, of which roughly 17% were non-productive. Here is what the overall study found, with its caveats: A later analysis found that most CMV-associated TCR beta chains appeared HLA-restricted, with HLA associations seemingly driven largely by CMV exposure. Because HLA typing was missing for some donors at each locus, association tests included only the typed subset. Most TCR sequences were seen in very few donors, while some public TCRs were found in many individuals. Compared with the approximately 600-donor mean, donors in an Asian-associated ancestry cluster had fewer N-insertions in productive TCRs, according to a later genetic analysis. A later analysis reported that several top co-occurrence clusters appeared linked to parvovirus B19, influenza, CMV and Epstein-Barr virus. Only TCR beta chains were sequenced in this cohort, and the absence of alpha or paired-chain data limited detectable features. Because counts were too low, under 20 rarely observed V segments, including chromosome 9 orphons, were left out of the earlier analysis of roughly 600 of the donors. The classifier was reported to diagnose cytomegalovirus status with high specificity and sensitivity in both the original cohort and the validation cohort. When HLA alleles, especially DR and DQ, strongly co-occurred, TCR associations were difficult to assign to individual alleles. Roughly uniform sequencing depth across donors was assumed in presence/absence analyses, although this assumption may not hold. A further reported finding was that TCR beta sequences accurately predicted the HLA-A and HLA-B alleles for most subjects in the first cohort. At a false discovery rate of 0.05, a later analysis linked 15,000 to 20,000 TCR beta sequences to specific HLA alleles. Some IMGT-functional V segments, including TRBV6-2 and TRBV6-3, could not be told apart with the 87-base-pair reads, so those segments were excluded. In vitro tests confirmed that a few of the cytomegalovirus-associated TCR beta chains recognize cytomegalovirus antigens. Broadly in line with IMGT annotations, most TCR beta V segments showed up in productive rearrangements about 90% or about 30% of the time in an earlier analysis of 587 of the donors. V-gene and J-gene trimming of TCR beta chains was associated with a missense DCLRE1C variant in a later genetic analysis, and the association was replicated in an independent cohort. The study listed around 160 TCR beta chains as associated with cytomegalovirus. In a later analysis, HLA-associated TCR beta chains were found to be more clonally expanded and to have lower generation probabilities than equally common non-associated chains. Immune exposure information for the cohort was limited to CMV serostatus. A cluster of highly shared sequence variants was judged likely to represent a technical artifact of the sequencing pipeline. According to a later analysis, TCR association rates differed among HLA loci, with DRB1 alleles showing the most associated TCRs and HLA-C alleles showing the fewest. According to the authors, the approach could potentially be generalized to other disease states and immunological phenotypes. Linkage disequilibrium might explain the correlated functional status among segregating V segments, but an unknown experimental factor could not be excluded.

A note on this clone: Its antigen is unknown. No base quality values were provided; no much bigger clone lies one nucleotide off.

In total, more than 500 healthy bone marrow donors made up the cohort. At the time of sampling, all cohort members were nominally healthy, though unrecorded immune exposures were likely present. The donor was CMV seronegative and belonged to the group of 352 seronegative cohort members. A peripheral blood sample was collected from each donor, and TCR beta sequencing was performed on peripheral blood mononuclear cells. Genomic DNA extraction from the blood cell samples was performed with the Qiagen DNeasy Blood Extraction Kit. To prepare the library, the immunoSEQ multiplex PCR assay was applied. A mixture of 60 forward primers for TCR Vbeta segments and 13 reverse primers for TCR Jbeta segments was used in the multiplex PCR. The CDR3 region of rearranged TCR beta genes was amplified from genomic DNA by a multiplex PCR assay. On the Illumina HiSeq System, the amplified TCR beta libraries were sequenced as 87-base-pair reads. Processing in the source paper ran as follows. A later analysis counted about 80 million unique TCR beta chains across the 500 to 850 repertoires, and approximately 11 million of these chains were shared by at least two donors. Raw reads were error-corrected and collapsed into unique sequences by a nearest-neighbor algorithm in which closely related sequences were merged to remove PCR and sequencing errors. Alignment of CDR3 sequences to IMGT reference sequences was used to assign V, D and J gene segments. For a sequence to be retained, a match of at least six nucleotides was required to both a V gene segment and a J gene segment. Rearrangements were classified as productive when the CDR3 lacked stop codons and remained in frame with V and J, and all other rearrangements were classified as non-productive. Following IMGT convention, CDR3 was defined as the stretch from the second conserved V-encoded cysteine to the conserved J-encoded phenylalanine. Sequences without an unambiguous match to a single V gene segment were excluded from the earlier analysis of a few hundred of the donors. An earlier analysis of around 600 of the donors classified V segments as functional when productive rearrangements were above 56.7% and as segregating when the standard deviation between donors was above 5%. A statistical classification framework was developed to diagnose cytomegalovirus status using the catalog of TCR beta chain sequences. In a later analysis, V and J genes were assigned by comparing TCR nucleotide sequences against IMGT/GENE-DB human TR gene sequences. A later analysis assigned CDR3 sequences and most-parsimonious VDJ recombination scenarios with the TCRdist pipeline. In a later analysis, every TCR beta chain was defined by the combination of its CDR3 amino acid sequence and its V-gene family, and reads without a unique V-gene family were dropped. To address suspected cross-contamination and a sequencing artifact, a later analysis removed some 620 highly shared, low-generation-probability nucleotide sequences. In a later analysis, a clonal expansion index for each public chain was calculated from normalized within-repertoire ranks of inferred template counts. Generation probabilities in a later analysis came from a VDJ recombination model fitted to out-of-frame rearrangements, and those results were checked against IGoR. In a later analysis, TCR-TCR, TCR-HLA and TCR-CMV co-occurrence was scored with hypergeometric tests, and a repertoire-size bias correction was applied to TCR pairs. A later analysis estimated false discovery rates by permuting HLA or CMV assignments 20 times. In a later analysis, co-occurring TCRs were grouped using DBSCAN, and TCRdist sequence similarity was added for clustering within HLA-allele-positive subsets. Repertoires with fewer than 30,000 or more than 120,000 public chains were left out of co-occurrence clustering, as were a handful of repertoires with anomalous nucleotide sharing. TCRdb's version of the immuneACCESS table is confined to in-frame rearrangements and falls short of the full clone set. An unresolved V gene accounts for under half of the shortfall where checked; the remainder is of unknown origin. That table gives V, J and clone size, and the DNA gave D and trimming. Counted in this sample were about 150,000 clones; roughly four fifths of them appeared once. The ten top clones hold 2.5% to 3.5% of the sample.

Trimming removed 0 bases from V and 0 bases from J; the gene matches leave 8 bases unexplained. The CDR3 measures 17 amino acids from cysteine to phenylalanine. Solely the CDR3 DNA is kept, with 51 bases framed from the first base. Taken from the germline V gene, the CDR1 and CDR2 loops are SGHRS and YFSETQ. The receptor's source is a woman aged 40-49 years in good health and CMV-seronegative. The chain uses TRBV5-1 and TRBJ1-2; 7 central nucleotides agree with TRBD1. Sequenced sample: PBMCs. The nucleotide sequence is TGCGCCAGCAGCTTGGATCCTAACAGGGGCTCTAACTATGGCTACACCTTC. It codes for CASSLDPNRGSNYGYTF. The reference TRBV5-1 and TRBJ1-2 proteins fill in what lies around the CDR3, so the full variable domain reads KAGVTQTPRYLIKTRGQQVTLSCSPISGHRSVSWYQQTPGQGLQFLFEYFSETQRNKGNFPGRFSGRQFSNSRSEMNVSTLELGDSALYLCASSLDPNRGSNYGYTFGSGTRLTVV.